This T cell receptor (beta chain) was observed in a study of cytomegalovirus exposure and HLA in healthy donors. Looking at the study overall: Caucasian-associated ancestry cluster membership applied to around 80% of 398 genotyped donors.

General study findings and limits: In a later analysis, TCR association rates varied by HLA locus: DRB1 most, HLA-C fewest. Being productive about 87% or about 30% of the time was typical of most TCR beta V segments in an earlier analysis. Clonal expansion, a later analysis showed, was greater in HLA-associated TCR beta chains than in equally common others.

Note on this clone: The antigen is undetermined.

A multiplex PCR was run with 60 Vbeta primers and 13 Jbeta primers. Measured with immunoSEQ multiplex PCR; TCRdb has only the in-frame clones, and not every one. The sample yields about 140,000 clones, nearly 80% seen once. The sequenced sample was PBMCs. The sequence derives from a male donor in good health and CMV-seronegative.

CDR3 in amino acids: CASSEFGYTQYF. The CDR3 DNA sequence: TGTGCCAGCAGTGAGTTCGGGTATACGCAGTATTTT. The J gene is TRBJ2-3, the V gene TRBV6-1; D remains unclear. With 3 bases removed from V and 7 bases from J, the gap between germline ends came to 8 bases. The CDR3 loop spans 12 amino acids. Germline values: CDR1 MNHNS, CDR2 SASEGT.